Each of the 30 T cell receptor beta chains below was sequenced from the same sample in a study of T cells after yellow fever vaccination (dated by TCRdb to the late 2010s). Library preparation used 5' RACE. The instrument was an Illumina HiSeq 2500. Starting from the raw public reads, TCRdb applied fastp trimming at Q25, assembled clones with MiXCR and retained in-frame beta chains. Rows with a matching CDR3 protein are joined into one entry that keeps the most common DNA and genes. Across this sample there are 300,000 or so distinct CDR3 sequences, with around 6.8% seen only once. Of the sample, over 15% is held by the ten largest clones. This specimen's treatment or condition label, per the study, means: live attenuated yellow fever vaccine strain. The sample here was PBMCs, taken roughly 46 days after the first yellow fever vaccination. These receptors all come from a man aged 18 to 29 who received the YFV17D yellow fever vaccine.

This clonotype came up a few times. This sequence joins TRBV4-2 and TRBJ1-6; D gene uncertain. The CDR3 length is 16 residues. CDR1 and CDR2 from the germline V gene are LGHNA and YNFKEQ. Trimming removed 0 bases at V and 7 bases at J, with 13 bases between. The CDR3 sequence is CASSQEWRVDNSPLHF. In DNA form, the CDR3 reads TGTGCCAGCAGCCAAGAATGGAGGGTGGACAATTCACCCCTCCACTTT.

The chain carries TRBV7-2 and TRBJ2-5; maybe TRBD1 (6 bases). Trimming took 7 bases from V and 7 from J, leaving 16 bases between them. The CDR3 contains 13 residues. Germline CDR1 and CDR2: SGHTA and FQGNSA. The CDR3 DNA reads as TGTGCCAGCAACCCACGGACAGACGCGACCCAGTACTTC. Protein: CASNPRTDATQYF.

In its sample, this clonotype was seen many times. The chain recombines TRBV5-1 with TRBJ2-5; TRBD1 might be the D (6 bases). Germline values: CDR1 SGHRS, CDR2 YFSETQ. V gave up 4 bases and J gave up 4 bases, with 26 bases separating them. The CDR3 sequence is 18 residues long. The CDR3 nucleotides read TGCGCCAGCAGCCCCGACAGGCTCCTGATAGGCAGGAGAGAGACCCAGTACTTC. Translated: CASSPDRLLIGRRETQYF.

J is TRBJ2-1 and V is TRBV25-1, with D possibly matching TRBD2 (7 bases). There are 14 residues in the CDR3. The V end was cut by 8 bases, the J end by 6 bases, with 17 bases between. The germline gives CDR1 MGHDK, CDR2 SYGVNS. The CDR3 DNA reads TGTGCCAGCTCACTAGCGTGGGGGCCCAATGAGCAGTTCTTC. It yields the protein CASSLAWGPNEQFF.

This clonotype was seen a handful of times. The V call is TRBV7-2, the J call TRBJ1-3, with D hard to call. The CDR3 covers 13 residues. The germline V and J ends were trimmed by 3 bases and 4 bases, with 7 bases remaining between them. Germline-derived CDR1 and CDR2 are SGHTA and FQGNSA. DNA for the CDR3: TGTGCCAGCAGCTTGACGATGGGAAACACCATATATTTT. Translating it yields CASSLTMGNTIYF. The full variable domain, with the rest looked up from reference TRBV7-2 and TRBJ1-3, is GAGVSQSPSNKVTEKGKDVELRCDPISGHTALYWYRQSLGQGLEFLIYFQGNSAPDKSGLPSDRFSAERTGGSVSTLTIQRTQQEDSAVYLCASSLTMGNTIYFGEGSWLTVV.

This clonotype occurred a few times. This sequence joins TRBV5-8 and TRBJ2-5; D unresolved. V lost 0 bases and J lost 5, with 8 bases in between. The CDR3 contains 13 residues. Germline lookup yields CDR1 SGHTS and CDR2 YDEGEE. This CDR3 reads CASSLVGSETQYF. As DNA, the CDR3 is TGTGCCAGCAGCTTGGTTGGGTCGGAGACCCAGTACTTC.

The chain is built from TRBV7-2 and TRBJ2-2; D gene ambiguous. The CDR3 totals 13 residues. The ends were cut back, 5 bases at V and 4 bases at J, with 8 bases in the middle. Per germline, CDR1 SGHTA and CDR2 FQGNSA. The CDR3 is CASSQSPTGELFF. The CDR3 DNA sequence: TGTGCCAGCAGCCAGAGCCCCACCGGGGAGCTGTTTTTT.

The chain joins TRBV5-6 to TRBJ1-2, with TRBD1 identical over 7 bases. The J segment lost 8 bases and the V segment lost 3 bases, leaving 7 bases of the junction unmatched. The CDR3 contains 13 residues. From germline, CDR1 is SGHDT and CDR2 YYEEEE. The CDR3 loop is CASSSGTVGGYTF. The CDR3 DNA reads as TGTGCCAGCAGCTCTGGGACAGTAGGAGGCTACACCTTC.

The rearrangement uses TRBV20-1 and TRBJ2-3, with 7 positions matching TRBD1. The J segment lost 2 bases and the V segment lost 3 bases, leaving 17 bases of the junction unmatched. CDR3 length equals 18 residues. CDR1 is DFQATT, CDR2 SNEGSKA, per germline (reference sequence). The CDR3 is CSASPTTGSFLHTDTQYF. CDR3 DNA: TGCAGTGCTAGCCCGACGACAGGGAGTTTTCTCCACACAGATACGCAGTATTTT.

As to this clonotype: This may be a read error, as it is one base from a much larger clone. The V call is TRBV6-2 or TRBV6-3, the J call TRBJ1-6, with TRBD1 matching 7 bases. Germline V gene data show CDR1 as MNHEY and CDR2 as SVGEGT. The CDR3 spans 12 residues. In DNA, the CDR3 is TGTGCCAGCCGACAGGGACATTCACCCCCCCACTTT. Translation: CASRQGHSPPHF.

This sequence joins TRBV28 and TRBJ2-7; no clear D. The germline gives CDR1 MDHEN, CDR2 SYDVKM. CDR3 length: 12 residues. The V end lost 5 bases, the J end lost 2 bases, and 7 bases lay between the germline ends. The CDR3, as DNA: TGTGCCAGCAGTCCTTCTCCCTACGAGCAGTACGTC. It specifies CASSPSPYEQYV.

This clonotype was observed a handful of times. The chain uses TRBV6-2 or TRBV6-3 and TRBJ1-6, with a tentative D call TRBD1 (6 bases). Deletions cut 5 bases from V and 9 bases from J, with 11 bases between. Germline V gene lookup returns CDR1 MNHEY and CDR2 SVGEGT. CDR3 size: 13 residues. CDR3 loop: CASSLGQSSPLHF. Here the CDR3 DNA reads TGTGCCAGCAGTCTTGGACAGAGTTCACCCCTCCACTTT.

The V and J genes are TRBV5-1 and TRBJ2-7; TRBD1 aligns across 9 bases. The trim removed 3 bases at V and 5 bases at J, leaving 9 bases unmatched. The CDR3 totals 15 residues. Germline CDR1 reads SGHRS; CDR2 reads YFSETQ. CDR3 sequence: CASSSLQGAVDEQYV. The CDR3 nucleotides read TGCGCCAGCAGCTCCCTACAGGGGGCGGTGGACGAGCAGTACGTC.

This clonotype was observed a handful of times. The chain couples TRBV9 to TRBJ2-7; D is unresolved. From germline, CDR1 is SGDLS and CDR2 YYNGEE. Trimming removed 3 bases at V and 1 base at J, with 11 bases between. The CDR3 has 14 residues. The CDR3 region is CASSATSESYEQYF. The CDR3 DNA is TGTGCCAGCAGCGCAACTTCGGAATCCTACGAGCAGTACTTC.

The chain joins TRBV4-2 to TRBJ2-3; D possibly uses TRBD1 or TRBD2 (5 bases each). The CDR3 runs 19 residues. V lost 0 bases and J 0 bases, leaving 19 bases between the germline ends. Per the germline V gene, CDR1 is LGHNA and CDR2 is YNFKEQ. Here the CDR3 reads CASSQDSGRYLPSTDTQYF. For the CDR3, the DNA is TGTGCCAGCAGCCAAGATTCGGGACGGTACCTACCTAGCACAGATACGCAGTATTTT.

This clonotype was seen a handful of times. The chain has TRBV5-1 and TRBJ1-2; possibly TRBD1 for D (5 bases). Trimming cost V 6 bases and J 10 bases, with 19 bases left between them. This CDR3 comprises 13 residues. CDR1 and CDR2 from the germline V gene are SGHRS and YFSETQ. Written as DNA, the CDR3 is TGCGCCAGCACCCCGAGTTGGGGCCATTACTACACCTTC. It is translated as CASTPSWGHYYTF. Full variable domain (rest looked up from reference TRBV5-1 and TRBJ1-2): KAGVTQTPRYLIKTRGQQVTLSCSPISGHRSVSWYQQTPGQGLQFLFEYFSETQRNKGNFPGRFSGRQFSNSRSEMNVSTLELGDSALYLCASTPSWGHYYTFGSGTRLTVV.

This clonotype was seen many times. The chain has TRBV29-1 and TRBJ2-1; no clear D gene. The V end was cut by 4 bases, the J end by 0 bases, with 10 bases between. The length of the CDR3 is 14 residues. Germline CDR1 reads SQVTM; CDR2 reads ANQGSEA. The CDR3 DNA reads TGCAGCGTTGTTCGCCATAGCTCCTACAATGAGCAGTTCTTC. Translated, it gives CSVVRHSSYNEQFF.

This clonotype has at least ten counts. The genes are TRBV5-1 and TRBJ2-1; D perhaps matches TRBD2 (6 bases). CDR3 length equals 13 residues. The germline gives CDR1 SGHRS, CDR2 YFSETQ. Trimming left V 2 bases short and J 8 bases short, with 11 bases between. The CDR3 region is CASSLGGGDEQFF. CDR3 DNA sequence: TGCGCCAGCAGCTTAGGTGGAGGGGATGAGCAGTTCTTC.

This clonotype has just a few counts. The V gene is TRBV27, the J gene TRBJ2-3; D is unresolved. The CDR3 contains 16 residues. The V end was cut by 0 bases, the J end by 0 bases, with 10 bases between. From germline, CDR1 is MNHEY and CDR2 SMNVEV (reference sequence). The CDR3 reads CASSLSPVASTDTQYF. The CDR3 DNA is TGTGCCAGCAGTTTATCCCCCGTAGCTAGCACAGATACGCAGTATTTT.

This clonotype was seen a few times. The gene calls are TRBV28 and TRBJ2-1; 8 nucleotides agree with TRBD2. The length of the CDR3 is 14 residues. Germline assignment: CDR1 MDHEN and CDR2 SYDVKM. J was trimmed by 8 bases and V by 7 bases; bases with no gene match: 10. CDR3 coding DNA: TGTGCCAGCAAATTACCGGGACTAGTCCATGAGCAGTTCTTC. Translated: CASKLPGLVHEQFF.

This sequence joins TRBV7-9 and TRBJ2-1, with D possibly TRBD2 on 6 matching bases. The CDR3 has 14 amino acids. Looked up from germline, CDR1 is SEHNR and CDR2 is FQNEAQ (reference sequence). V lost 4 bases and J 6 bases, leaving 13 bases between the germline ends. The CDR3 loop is CASSSTGGGNEQFF. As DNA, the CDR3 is TGTGCCAGCAGCTCCACCGGGGGTGGCAATGAGCAGTTCTTC.

For the CDR3, the DNA is TGTGCCAGCAGTACCTCCTACGAGCAGTACGTC. Translating it yields CASSTSYEQYV. The chain employs TRBV2 and TRBJ2-7; D gene unclear. Trimming removed 5 bases at V and 0 bases at J, with 2 bases between. This CDR3 spans 11 amino acids. Germline CDR1 is SNHLY and CDR2 is FYNNEI.

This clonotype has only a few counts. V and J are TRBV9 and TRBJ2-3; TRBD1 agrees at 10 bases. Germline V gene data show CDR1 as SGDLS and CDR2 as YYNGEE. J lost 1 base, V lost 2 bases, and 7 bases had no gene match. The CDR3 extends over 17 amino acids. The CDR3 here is CASSVDRGRAGTDTQYF. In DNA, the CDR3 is TGTGCCAGCAGCGTGGACAGGGGGAGAGCCGGCACAGATACGCAGTATTTT.

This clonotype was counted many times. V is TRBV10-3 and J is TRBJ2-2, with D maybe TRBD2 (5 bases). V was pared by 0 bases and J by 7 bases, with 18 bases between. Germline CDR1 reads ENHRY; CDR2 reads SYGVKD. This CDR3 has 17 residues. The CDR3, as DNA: TGTGCCATCAGTGAGTCCATTGTGCTAGCAGTTGGCGGGGAGCTGTTTTTT. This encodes CAISESIVLAVGGELFF.

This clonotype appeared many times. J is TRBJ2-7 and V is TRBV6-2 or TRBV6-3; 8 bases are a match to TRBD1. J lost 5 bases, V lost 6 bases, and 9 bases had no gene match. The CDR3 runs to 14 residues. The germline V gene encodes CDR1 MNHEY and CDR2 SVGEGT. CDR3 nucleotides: TGTGCCAGCAGACCCAGGGGGCTGGGAAACGAGCAGTACTTC. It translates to CASRPRGLGNEQYF.

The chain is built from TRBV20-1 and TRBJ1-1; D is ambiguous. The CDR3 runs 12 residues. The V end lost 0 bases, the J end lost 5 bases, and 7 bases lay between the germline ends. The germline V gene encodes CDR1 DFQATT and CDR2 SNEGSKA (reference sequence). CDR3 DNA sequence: TGCAGTGCTAGAGAAGGGTGGACTGAAGCTTTCTTT. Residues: CSAREGWTEAFF.

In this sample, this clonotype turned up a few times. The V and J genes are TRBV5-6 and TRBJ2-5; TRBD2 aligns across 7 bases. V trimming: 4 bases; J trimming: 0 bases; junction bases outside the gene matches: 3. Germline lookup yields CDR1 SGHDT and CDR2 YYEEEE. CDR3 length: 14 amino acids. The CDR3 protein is CASSVRGNQETQYF. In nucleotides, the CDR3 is TGTGCCAGCAGCGTGCGGGGGAACCAAGAGACCCAGTACTTC.

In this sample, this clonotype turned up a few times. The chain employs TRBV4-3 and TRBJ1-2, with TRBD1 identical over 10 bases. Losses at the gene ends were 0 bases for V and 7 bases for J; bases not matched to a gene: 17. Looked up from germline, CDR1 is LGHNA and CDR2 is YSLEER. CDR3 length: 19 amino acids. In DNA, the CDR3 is TGCGCCAGCAGCCAAGATTTGGCGTCGGGACAGGGGAAAAGGGGTGGCTACACCTTC. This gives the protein CASSQDLASGQGKRGGYTF.

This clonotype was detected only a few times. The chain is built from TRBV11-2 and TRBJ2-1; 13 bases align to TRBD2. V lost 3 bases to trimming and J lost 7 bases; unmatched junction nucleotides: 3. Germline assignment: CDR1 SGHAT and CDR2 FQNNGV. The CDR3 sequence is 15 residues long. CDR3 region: CASSFGLAGENEQFF. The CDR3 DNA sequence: TGTGCCAGCAGCTTCGGACTAGCGGGGGAGAATGAGCAGTTCTTC.

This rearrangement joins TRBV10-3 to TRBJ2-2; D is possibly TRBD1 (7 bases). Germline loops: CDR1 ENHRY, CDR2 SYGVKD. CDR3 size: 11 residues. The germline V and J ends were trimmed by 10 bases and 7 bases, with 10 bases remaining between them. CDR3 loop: CATRGVGELFF. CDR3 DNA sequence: TGTGCCACCAGGGGGGTCGGGGAGCTGTTTTTT.